The rows below give T cell receptor beta chains drawn from one sample of a study of T-cell reconstitution after alpha-beta-depleted transplantation in children. Each CDR3 protein is one row after TCRdb ran MiXCR on the PCR reads. The repertoire holds 450,000 to 550,000 distinct CDR3 sequences, with 10% to 12% as singletons. Material: PBMCs, mostly from graft donor cells, obtained 180 days after TCRalphabeta/CD19-depleted stem cell transplant. These receptors were collected from a female patient aged 2 to 10 who had a stem cell transplant for aplastic anemia, so the T cells may come from the graft donor. The CDR3 runs from the conserved cysteine through the conserved F or W. D genes are given only for firm matches. Not every row has a clone size; where given, it reads once, few, many or a size class.

>many|TRBV29-1|TRBJ2-1|-
CSVVGDLRASEQFF
TGCAGCGTTGTGGGGGACCTACGAGCAAGTGAGCAGTTCTTC
>-|TRBV7-2|TRBJ1-1|-
CASSLLGARDMKAFF
TGTGCCAGCAGCCTATTAGGGGCCCGGGACATGAAAGCTTTCTTT
>-|TRBV19|TRBJ2-1|-
CAIAGQPGLPKYF
TGTGCCATCGCGGGACAGCCGGGACTTCCGAAATACTTC
>few|TRBV18|TRBJ1-1|-
CASSPIVRADTEAFF
TGTGCCAGCTCGCCCATCGTAAGGGCGGACACTGAAGCTTTCTTT
>few|TRBV6-2/TRBV6-3|TRBJ2-3|-
CASSYGRGDLRRPSTDTQYF
TGTGCCAGCAGTTACGGGCGGGGCGATCTGAGGAGACCTAGCACAGATACGCAGTATTTT
>few|TRBV20-1|TRBJ2-5|TRBD2
CSARPSGIRETQYF
TGCAGTGCAAGACCTAGCGGAATTCGGGAGACCCAGTACTTC
>-|TRBV11-2|TRBJ2-5|-
CASSYSTGRGHQETQYF
TGTGCCAGCAGTTACTCGACTGGTAGGGGACACCAGGAGACCCAGTACTTC
>many|TRBV15|TRBJ2-3|-
CATSSLRDTQYF
TGTGCCACCAGCAGCCTTAGAGATACGCAGTATTTT
>-|TRBV4-3|TRBJ2-4|-
CASSHTLGWLAKNIQYF
TGCGCCAGCAGCCATACTCTGGGGTGGCTAGCCAAAAACATTCAGTACTTC
>-|TRBV6-1|TRBJ1-1|-
CAGVGGRQPTEAFF
TGTGCCGGTGTGGGAGGACGTCAACCCACTGAAGCTTTCTTT
>many|TRBV21-1|TRBJ2-2|-
CASSIRRVETRELFF
TGTGCCAGCAGCATAAGGAGGGTAGAAACAAGGGAGCTGTTTTTT
>few|TRBV20-1|TRBJ1-2|TRBD1
CSARIDRDIYGYTF
TGCAGTGCCCGAATAGACAGGGACATCTATGGCTACACCTTC
>few|TRBV29-1|TRBJ1-4|TRBD1
CSVDRGRGEKLFF
TGCAGCGTTGACAGGGGGCGGGGTGAAAAACTGTTTTTT
>few|TRBV4-3|TRBJ2-6|-
CASSRVIAGANVLTF
TGCGCCAGCAGCCGGGTGATTGCTGGGGCCAACGTCCTGACTTTC
>few|TRBV14|TRBJ2-3|-
CASSQNSVKTDTQYF
TGTGCCAGCAGCCAGAATTCTGTTAAAACAGATACGCAGTATTTT
>-|TRBV27|TRBJ2-7|TRBD2
CASSYRTSPFETSGSYEQYF
TGTGCCAGCAGTTATCGGACCTCCCCTTTTGAGACTAGCGGATCCTACGAGCAGTACTTC
>few|TRBV7-8|TRBJ2-3|TRBD1
CASSLEDIWDRGTDTQYF
TGTGCCAGCAGCTTAGAAGATATTTGGGACAGGGGGACAGATACGCAGTATTTT
>-|TRBV6-5|TRBJ1-2|TRBD1
CASSSGTRQGRNGYTF
TGTGCCAGCAGTTCTGGTACCCGACAGGGAAGGAATGGCTACACCTTC
>many|TRBV28|TRBJ1-2|-
CASSPISRDGYTF
TGTGCCAGCAGCCCCATATCTAGGGATGGCTACACCTTC
>-|TRBV4-3|TRBJ1-5|-
CASSQDTGGNQPQHF
TGCGCCAGCAGCCAAGATACGGGAGGCAATCAGCCCCAGCATTTT
>-|TRBV12-3/TRBV12-4|TRBJ1-3|-
CASRLQGNTIYF
TGTGCCAGCAGACTACAGGGAAACACCATATATTTT
>many|TRBV27|TRBJ2-3|-
CASSLGLATDTQYF
TGTGCCAGCAGTTTAGGGCTAGCAACAGATACGCAGTATTTT
>-|TRBV11-3|TRBJ2-3|TRBD2
CASSDRGRAIDTQYF
TGTGCCAGCAGCGACCGCGGGAGGGCCATAGATACGCAGTATTTT
>-|TRBV3-1|TRBJ2-1|-
CATSQPRVSYNEQFF
TGTGCCACCAGCCAACCCAGGGTCTCCTACAATGAGCAGTTCTTC
>-|TRBV18|TRBJ1-1|TRBD1
CASSLDRSNTEAFF
TGTGCCAGCTCCTTGGACAGGTCTAACACTGAAGCTTTCTTT
>few|TRBV4-3|TRBJ2-1|-
CASSQEKGAGFLSYNEQFF
TGCGCCAGCAGCCAAGAAAAAGGTGCGGGATTTCTGTCCTACAATGAGCAGTTCTTC
>-|TRBV20-1|TRBJ2-3|TRBD2
CSARASSGGGGDTQYF
TGCAGTGCTAGAGCTTCTAGCGGAGGAGGTGGAGATACGCAGTATTTT
>many|TRBV4-1|TRBJ2-1|-
CASSQASDEQFF
TGCGCCAGCAGCCAGGCGAGTGATGAGCAGTTCTTC
>-|TRBV7-2|TRBJ2-5|-
CASSPGEALQETQYF
TGTGCCAGCAGCCCAGGGGAGGCGCTACAAGAGACCCAGTACTTC
>-|TRBV19|TRBJ2-7|-
CASSMGPLSYEQYF
TGTGCCAGTAGTATGGGACCCCTCTCCTACGAGCAGTACTTC
>-|TRBV28|TRBJ2-1|TRBD2
CASSPGTSGNPYNEQFF
TGTGCCAGCAGTCCAGGGACTAGCGGAAACCCTTACAATGAGCAGTTCTTC
>few|TRBV12-3/TRBV12-4|TRBJ2-7|TRBD1
CASSLGQGSSSYEQYF
TGTGCCAGCAGTTTAGGACAGGGCTCTTCCTCCTACGAGCAGTACTTC
>many|TRBV9|TRBJ1-1|TRBD1
CASSVGGGQALEAFF
TGTGCCAGCAGCGTAGGAGGGGGACAGGCCCTTGAAGCTTTCTTT
>few|TRBV7-8|TRBJ2-1|-
CASSSDTIRTDEQFF
TGTGCCAGCAGCTCAGACACGATTCGGACAGATGAGCAGTTCTTC
>-|TRBV29-1|TRBJ1-5|TRBD1
CSVWTGPYPQHF
TGCAGCGTCTGGACAGGCCCGTATCCCCAGCATTTT
>few|TRBV29-1|TRBJ2-3|-
CSGSDGSMFPDTQYF
TGCAGCGGATCCGACGGGAGTATGTTCCCAGATACGCAGTATTTT
>-|TRBV5-1|TRBJ1-2|-
CASSFIAGTAFSYSGYTF
TGCGCCAGCAGCTTTATTGCCGGGACCGCTTTTTCATACTCTGGCTACACCTTC
>many|TRBV27|TRBJ1-2|-
CASMGYGYTF
TGTGCCAGCATGGGGTATGGCTACACCTTC
>-|TRBV5-1|TRBJ2-1|TRBD2
CASNFLAGGSNEQFF
TGCGCCAGCAACTTCCTAGCGGGAGGGTCTAATGAGCAGTTCTTC
>many|TRBV10-3|TRBJ2-5|TRBD2
CAISESPLAGGRGTQYF
TGTGCCATCAGTGAGTCCCCACTAGCGGGAGGCCGAGGTACCCAGTACTTC
>-|TRBV4-3|TRBJ1-2|-
CASSQKWTEEKGYGYTF
TGCGCCAGCAGCCAGAAATGGACGGAGGAGAAAGGCTATGGCTACACCTTC
>few|TRBV15|TRBJ2-3|-
CATSREGGGFSTDTQYF
TGTGCCACCAGCAGAGAGGGCGGCGGATTTAGCACAGATACGCAGTATTTT
>few|TRBV11-1|TRBJ2-1|-
CASSSPGGSGYSPGDEQFF
TGTGCCAGCAGCTCCCCCGGTGGGAGCGGTTACTCCCCCGGCGATGAGCAGTTCTTC
>few|TRBV7-9|TRBJ2-1|TRBD2
CASISGTSSRNEQFF
TGTGCCTCCATCTCCGGGACTAGCTCCCGCAATGAGCAGTTCTTC
>few|TRBV20-1|TRBJ2-3|-
CSARDPILGDTQYF
TGCAGTGCTAGAGATCCGATTTTGGGGGATACGCAGTATTTT
>-|TRBV24-1|TRBJ1-1|-
CATSDLEGSHTEAFF
TGTGCCACCAGTGATTTGGAGGGCAGTCACACTGAAGCTTTCTTT
>-|TRBV29-1|TRBJ2-7|TRBD2
CSVDLGLDSYEQYF
TGCAGCGTTGATTTGGGACTAGATTCCTACGAGCAGTACTTC
>few|TRBV28|TRBJ2-5|-
CASSSQFSETQYF
TGTGCCAGCAGTTCCCAGTTTTCTGAGACCCAGTACTTC
>few|TRBV2|TRBJ2-6|TRBD2
CASSESTSGSTIPFPSPGANVLTF
TGTGCCAGCAGTGAAAGCACTAGCGGGAGCACCATACCATTCCCAAGTCCTGGGGCCAACGTCCTGACTTTC
>-|TRBV28|TRBJ2-7|-
CASSLTTLPYEQYF
TGTGCCAGCAGCCTCACTACTCTTCCCTACGAGCAGTACTTC
>-|TRBV7-2|TRBJ2-7|-
CASSLVRGYYEQYF
TGTGCCAGCAGCTTGGTTCGGGGGTACTACGAGCAGTACTTC
>few|TRBV7-2|TRBJ2-7|TRBD1
CASSLGGQEYEQYF
TGTGCCAGCAGCTTAGGGGGACAGGAATACGAGCAGTACTTC
>few|TRBV10-3|TRBJ2-1|-
CAISSDGADYNEQFF
TGTGCCATCAGTTCTGATGGCGCGGACTACAATGAGCAGTTCTTC
>few|TRBV20-1|TRBJ1-1|-
CSSIAGYMNTEAFF
TGCAGTTCCATAGCGGGGTACATGAACACTGAAGCTTTCTTT
>few|TRBV4-3|TRBJ1-2|-
CASSQTDRKFNYGYTF
TGCGCCAGCAGCCAGACGGACAGAAAGTTTAACTATGGCTACACCTTC
>-|TRBV15|TRBJ1-5|-
CATSRDHPGRRVYSNQPQHF
TGTGCCACCAGCAGAGATCATCCGGGCCGACGGGTCTATAGCAATCAGCCCCAGCATTTT
>-|TRBV7-2|TRBJ2-1|TRBD2
CASSTSGLARGEQFF
TGTGCCAGCAGCACCTCGGGACTAGCTAGAGGTGAGCAGTTCTTC
>few|TRBV2|TRBJ2-1|TRBD1
CASSPRGTGAYNEQFF
TGTGCCAGCAGTCCCAGAGGGACAGGGGCATACAATGAGCAGTTCTTC
>-|TRBV20-1|TRBJ2-7|-
CSASRPISYEQYF
TGCAGTGCCTCCCGACCGATCTCCTACGAGCAGTACTTC